The 15 T cell receptor beta chains below come from one sample, sequenced in a study of Graves' ophthalmopathy and Graves' hyperthyroidism. RNA transcripts served as template for amplifying TCR beta CDR3 sequences. HTBI-primed first-round RT-PCR preceded second-round multiplex PCR. TCRdb reanalysed the multiplex PCR reads using MiXCR and keeps one entry per CDR3 protein. The sample gives around 470,000 distinct CDR3 sequences, around 14% of which show up once; about a tenth is in the top ten. The sequencing input was blood. Receptors were obtained from a woman younger than 45 with Graves' ophthalmopathy.

The table lists this clonotype with many counts. The V call is TRBV7-2, the J call TRBJ1-2, with a weak D call TRBD1 (6 bases). V was shortened by 5 bases and J by 4 bases, with 11 bases between the two germline ends. This CDR3 region has 13 residues. Germline CDR1 reads SGHTA; CDR2 reads FQGNSA. The CDR3 sequence is CASSRVGAYGYTF. The CDR3 coding sequence is TGTGCCAGCAGCCGGGTGGGGGCCTATGGCTACACCTTC.

A word on this clonotype: A much larger clone sits a single nucleotide away, making a read error possible. J is TRBJ2-2 and V is TRBV30; perhaps D is TRBD1 or TRBD2 (5 bases each). CDR3 length equals 16 residues. Per the germline V gene, CDR1 is GTSNPN and CDR2 is SVGIG (reference sequence). For the CDR3, the DNA is TGTGCCTGGAGTGCGCCGGGACGGAGGAACACCGGGGAGCTGTGTTTT. It codes for CAWSAPGRRNTGELCF. The full variable domain, rest sourced from reference TRBV30 and TRBJ2-2, is SQTIHQWPATLVQPVGSPLSLECTVEGTSNPNLYWYRQAAGRGLQLLFYSVGIGQISSEVPQNLSASRPQDRQFILSSKKLLLSDSGFYLCAWSAPGRRNTGELCFGEGSRLTVL.

The table lists this clonotype with many counts. The rearrangement uses TRBV6-5 and TRBJ1-1; D not certain. In germline, CDR1 is MNHEY, CDR2 SVGAGI. V lost 4 bases to trimming and J lost 11 bases, with 11 bases between them. The length of the CDR3 is 11 residues. The CDR3 is CASSSPTGAFF. CDR3 sequence (DNA): TGTGCCAGCAGTTCCCCTACCGGGGCTTTCTTT.

This clonotype was found many times. The V and J genes are TRBV27 and TRBJ2-2; 9 bases are shared with TRBD2. CDR1 MNHEY and CDR2 SMNVEV come from the germline V gene (reference sequence). V gave up 2 bases and J gave up 5 bases; unmatched junction bases: 3. CDR3 length equals 15 residues. The CDR3 sequence: CASSLKAGGTGELFF. The CDR3 bases are TGTGCCAGCAGTTTAAAAGCGGGAGGAACCGGGGAGCTGTTTTTT.

This clonotype was recorded at least ten times. The J gene is TRBJ1-5, the V gene TRBV12-3 or TRBV12-4; D remains unclear. The CDR3 extends over 13 amino acids. Between the trimmed V and J ends, which lost 6 bases and 7 bases, there was a span of 13 bases. The CDR3 DNA reads TGTGCCAGCAGCTTGAGTGGAATCCAGCCCCAGCATTTT. It encodes CASSLSGIQPQHF.

At least ten counts were recorded for this clonotype. The chain has TRBV7-3 and TRBJ2-5, with D maybe TRBD2 (5 bases). Between the trimmed V and J ends, which lost 4 bases and 1 base, there was a span of 7 bases. The germline gives CDR1 SGHTA, CDR2 FQGTGA. The CDR3 consists of 13 residues. CDR3 DNA: TGTGCCAGCAGCTCGAGGGCCCAAGAGACCCAGTACTTC. Translation gives CASSSRAQETQYF.

This clonotype was found many times. The chain has TRBV15 and TRBJ1-3; 7 bases fit TRBD1. V shed 0 bases, J shed 8 bases, and the junction held 10 bases outside the gene matches. Germline V gives CDR1 LNHNV, CDR2 YYDKDF (reference sequence). CDR3 length: 16 amino acids. CDR3 residues: CATSRDRTGDRDTIYF. The CDR3 DNA reads TGTGCCACCAGCAGAGATCGAACAGGGGATCGAGACACCATATATTTT.

There are many counts of this clonotype. The rearrangement joins TRBV2 to TRBJ2-7; a weak D match, TRBD1 (6 bases). Germline CDR1 is SNHLY and CDR2 is FYNNEI. Deletions cut 9 bases from V and 6 bases from J, with 15 bases between. This CDR3 contains 12 residues. Here the CDR3 DNA reads TGTGCCAGTAATCCTCAGGGGACCGAGCAGTACTTC. Translating it yields CASNPQGTEQYF. The whole variable domain, filled in from reference TRBV2 and TRBJ2-7, reads EPEVTQTPSHQVTQMGQEVILRCVPISNHLYFYWYRQILGQKVEFLVSFYNNEISEKSEIFDDQFSVERPDGSNFTLKIRSTKLEDSAMYFCASNPQGTEQYFGPGTRLTVT.

The J gene is TRBJ2-5, the V gene TRBV27; D is unresolved. The germline CDR1 and CDR2 sequences are MNHEY and SMNVEV (reference sequence). This CDR3 comprises 13 residues. The germline V and J ends were trimmed by 8 bases and 4 bases, with 14 bases remaining between them. The CDR3, as DNA: TGTGCCAGCGAGGAACTCGAGGTAGAGACCCAGTACTTC. It encodes CASEELEVETQYF.

In this sample, this clonotype turned up many times. In this CDR3 the conserved last residue, phenylalanine or tryptophan, is missing, so a read error is likely. V and J are TRBV7-9 and TRBJ1-1; D not resolved. From germline, CDR1 is SEHNR and CDR2 FQNEAQ (reference sequence). The ends were cut back, 10 bases at V and 4 bases at J, with 22 bases in the middle. The CDR3 totals 15 residues. Written as DNA, the CDR3 is TGTGCCAACACCCCCTCCCCTGGCTTGGGCACTGAAGCTTTCCTT. Its translation: CANTPSPGLGTEAFL.

This rearrangement joins TRBV15 to TRBJ1-5, with 7 bases matching TRBD1. Trimming removed 6 bases from V and 6 bases from J; junction bases left unmatched: 8. The V gene's germline CDR1 is LNHNV and CDR2 YYDKDF (reference sequence). The CDR3 has 14 residues. This CDR3 is CATRRQGVGQPQHF. As DNA, the CDR3 is TGTGCCACCAGACGACAGGGAGTGGGTCAGCCCCAGCATTTT.

As concerns this clonotype: The junction shows a germline mismatch at one end, possibly a read error. The J gene is TRBJ1-5, the V gene TRBV20-1, with D possibly TRBD1 on 5 matching bases. Germline-derived CDR1 and CDR2 are DFQATT and SNEGSKA (reference sequence). This CDR3 comprises 14 residues. The CDR3 DNA sequence: TGCAGTGCTAGAGATCCAGGGAGCAATCAGCCCCAGCGTTTT. It codes for CSARDPGSNQPQRF.

The gene calls are TRBV14 and TRBJ2-2; the D gene is possibly TRBD1 (6 bases). Germline V gene sequence: CDR1 SGHDN, CDR2 FVKESK. Trimming took off 4 bases at V and 1 base at J, with 16 bases between the two ends. This CDR3 region has 17 residues. The CDR3 DNA is TGTGCCAGCAGCCCCTGGTCGGGCAGGGGGAACACCGGGGAGCTGTTTTTT. It translates to CASSPWSGRGNTGELFF. The complete variable domain, with remaining parts taken from reference TRBV14 and TRBJ2-2, reads EAGVTQFPSHSVIEKGQTVTLRCDPISGHDNLYWYRRVMGKEIKFLLHFVKESKQDESGMPNNRFLAERTGGTYSTLKVQPAELEDSGVYFCASSPWSGRGNTGELFFGEGSRLTVL.

This clonotype showed up many times. V usage is TRBV6-2 or TRBV6-3 and J usage is TRBJ1-2; D unresolved. CDR1 is MNHEY, CDR2 SVGEGT, per germline. The germline V and J ends were trimmed by 6 bases and 3 bases, with 8 bases remaining between them. The CDR3 length is 12 residues. Here the CDR3 reads CASSNSYYGYTF. As DNA, the CDR3 is TGTGCCAGCAGCAACAGCTACTATGGCTACACCTTC.

Many counts were recorded for this clonotype. The rearrangement links TRBV6-1 to TRBJ2-7, with a possible D match to TRBD1 (6 bases). V lost 7 bases and J 2 bases, leaving 18 bases between the germline ends. This CDR3 contains 15 residues. The germline CDR1 and CDR2 sequences are MNHNS and SASEGT. Written as DNA, the CDR3 is TGTGCCAGCACACGGACAGCCCAAAATACCTACGAGCAGTACTTC. Translating it yields CASTRTAQNTYEQYF.